This T cell receptor (beta chain) was captured by sequencing in a study of early T cells in non-severe SARS-CoV-2 infection (dated by TCRdb to the early 2020s). About the investigation overall: Because TCR sequencing relied on bulk RNA taken from unsorted whole blood, pairing of alpha and beta chains was not possible. Beyond this particular receptor, the publication reports: Matching against VDJdb was skewed toward anti-spike CD8 responses, likely underestimated virus-specific expansions, and missed private and CD4 specificities.

Comments on this clonotype: The clone's antigen remains unknown. No base quality values were provided; no much bigger clone lies one nucleotide off.

From the cysteine through the phenylalanine, the CDR3 covers 15 amino acids. The only DNA kept is the CDR3, 45 bases in frame from the first base. Trimming removed 5 bases from V and 0 bases from J, leaving 8 bases between the germline ends. The germline V gene (reference sequence) gives CDR1 as SEHNR and CDR2 as FQNEAQ. The library came from 5' RACE. The instrument given in TCRdb is NextSeq 500. Unique molecular identifiers were attached to individual cDNA molecules in the TCR library protocol so that sequencing error and PCR bias could be corrected. Sequencing covered both TCR alpha and beta chains, and within each sample the abundances of alpha and beta sequences were tightly co-correlated. The published analysis was carried out like this. Decombinator V4 was used to annotate the V gene, J gene and CDR3 of the TCR sequences. TCRs were defined as expanded if a significant change between any two time points was detected under a Poisson model with p below 0.0001. TCR abundances were normalised to the total number of TCRs sequenced in each sample and reported as counts per million. MAIT TCRs were defined by TRAV1-2 paired with TRAJ12, TRAJ20 or TRAJ33, and iNKT TCRs by TRAV10 paired with TRAJ18. VDJdb, accessed on 1 November 2021, was searched for TCRs annotated for CMV, EBV and SARS-CoV-2, and TCRs annotated for more than one antigen were excluded. TCRdb redid the processing of the public reads, applying fastp at Q25 and MiXCR, and retained in-frame beta chains. Identical CDR3 protein sequences are pooled into one entry, listed with their most common genes and DNA. None of the V and J calls come from the authors' own analysis; TCRdb made them. The sample table records about 52,000 distinct CDR3 sequences; approximately 10% of these occur just once. Roughly an eighth of the sample rests with the top ten.

Set within a cohort of healthcare workers in London, UK, this nested case-control study involved weekly PCR testing of nasopharyngeal swabs along with blood sampling. Between 23 and 31 March 2020, the week of the UK lockdown, healthcare workers were enrolled and then followed up weekly for as long as 16 weeks. This TCR derives from an adult who was a healthcare worker with PCR-confirmed SARS-CoV-2 infection or an uninfected control (not recorded which). The rearranged chain carries TRBV7-9 and TRBJ2-6; the D gene is tentatively TRBD1 or TRBD2, each matching 5 bases. The specimen was whole blood. The nucleotide sequence is given as TGTGCCAGCAGCCCTGGGGGCTCTGGGGCCAACGTCCTGACTTTC. It translates to CASSPGGSGANVLTF.